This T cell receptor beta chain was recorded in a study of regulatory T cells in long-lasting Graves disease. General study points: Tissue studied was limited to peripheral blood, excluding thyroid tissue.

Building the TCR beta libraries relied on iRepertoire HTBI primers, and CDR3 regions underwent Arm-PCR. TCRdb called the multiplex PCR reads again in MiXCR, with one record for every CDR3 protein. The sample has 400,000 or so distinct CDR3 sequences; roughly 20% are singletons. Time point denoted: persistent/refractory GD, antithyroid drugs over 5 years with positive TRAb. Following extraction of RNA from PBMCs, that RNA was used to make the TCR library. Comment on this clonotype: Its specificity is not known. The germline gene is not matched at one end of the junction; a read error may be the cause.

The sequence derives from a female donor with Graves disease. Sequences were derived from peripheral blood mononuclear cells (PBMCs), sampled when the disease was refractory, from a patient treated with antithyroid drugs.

The CDR3 DNA reads TGTGCCAGCAGCCCCCACCGATTGTCTAACTGTGGCTACACCTTC. It encodes CASSPHRLSNCGYTF. The J gene is TRBJ1-2, the V gene TRBV7-2, with unresolved D. Germline V gene data show CDR1 as SGHTA and CDR2 as FQGNSA. CDR3 length: 15 residues.